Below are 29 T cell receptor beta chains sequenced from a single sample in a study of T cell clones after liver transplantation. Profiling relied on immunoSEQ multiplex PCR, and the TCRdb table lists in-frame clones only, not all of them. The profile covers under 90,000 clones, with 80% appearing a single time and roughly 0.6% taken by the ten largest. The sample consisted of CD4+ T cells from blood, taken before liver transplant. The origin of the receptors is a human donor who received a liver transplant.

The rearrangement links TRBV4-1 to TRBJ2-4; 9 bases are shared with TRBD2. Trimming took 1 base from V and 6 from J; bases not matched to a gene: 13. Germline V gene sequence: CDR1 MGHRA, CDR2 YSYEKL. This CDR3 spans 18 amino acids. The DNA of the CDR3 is TGCGCCAGCAGCCAAGGGAGGCCAGCGGGAGGTTCGTTAAACATTCAGTACTTC. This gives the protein CASSQGRPAGGSLNIQYF.

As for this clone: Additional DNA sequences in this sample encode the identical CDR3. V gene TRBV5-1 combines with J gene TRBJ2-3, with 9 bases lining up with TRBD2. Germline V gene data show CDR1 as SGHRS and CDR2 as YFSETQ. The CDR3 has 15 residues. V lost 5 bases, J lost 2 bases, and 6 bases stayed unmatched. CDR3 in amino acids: CASSPSGTYTDTQYF. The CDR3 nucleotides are TGCGCCAGCAGTCCTAGCGGGACCTACACAGATACGCAGTATTTT.

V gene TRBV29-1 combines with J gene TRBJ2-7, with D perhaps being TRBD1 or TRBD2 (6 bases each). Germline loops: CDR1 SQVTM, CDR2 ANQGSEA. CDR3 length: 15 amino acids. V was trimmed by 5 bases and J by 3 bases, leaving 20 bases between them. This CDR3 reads CSVQGTGAALYEQYF. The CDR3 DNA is TGCAGCGTTCAGGGTACGGGGGCAGCTCTCTACGAGCAGTACTTC.

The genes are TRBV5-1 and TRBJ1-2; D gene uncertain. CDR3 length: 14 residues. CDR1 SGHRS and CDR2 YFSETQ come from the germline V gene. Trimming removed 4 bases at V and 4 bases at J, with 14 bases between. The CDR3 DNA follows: TGCGCCAGCAGCCGGGATGCGACTGGCTATGGCTACACCTTC. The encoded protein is CASSRDATGYGYTF. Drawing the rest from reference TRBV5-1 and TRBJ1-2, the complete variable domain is KAGVTQTPRYLIKTRGQQVTLSCSPISGHRSVSWYQQTPGQGLQFLFEYFSETQRNKGNFPGRFSGRQFSNSRSEMNVSTLELGDSALYLCASSRDATGYGYTFGSGTRLTVV.

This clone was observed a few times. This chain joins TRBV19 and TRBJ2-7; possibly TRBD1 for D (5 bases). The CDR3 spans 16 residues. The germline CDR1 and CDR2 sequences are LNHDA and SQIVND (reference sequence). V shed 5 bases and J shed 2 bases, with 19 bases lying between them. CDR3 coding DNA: TGTGCCAGTAGTCCTCCCCGGGCAGGGCAACCCTACGAGCAGTACTTC. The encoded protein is CASSPPRAGQPYEQYF.

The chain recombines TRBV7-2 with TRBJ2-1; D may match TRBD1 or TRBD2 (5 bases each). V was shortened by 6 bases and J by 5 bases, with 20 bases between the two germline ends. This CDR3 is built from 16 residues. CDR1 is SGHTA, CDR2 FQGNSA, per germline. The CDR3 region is CASRLEGRVRNNEQFF. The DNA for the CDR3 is TGTGCCAGCAGGCTAGAGGGCAGGGTGCGGAACAATGAGCAGTTCTTC.

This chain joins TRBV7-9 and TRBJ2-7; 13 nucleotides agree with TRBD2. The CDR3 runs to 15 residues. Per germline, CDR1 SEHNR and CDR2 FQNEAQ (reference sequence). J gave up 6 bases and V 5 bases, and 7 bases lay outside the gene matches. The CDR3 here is CASSRTSGRRGEQYF. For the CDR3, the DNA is TGTGCCAGCAGCCGGACTAGCGGGAGAAGAGGCGAGCAGTACTTC.

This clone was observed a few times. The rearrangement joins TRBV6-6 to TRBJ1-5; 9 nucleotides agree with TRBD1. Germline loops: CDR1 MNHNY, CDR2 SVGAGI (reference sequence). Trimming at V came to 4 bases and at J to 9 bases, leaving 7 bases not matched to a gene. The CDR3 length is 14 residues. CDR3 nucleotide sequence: TGTGCCAGCAGTTGGGACAGGGCCCTGGGGCCCCAGCATTTT. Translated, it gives CASSWDRALGPQHF.

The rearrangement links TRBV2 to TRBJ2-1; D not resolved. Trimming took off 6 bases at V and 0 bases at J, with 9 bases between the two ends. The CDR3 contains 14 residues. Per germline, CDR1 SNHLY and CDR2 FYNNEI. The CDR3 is CASRKPSSYNEQFF. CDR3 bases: TGTGCCAGCAGAAAACCGAGCTCCTACAATGAGCAGTTCTTC.

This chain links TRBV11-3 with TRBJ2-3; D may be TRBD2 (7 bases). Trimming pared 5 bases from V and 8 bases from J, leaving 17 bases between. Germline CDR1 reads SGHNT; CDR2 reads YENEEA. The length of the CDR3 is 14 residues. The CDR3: CASSGGGGEATQYF. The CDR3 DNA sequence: TGTGCCAGCAGCGGAGGAGGGGGGGAGGCTACGCAGTATTTT.

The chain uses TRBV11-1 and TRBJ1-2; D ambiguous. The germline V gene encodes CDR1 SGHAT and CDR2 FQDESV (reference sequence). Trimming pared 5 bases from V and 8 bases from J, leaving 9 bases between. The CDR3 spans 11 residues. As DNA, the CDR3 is TGTGCCAGCAGCAATGAAAGAGGCTACACCTTC. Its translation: CASSNERGYTF.

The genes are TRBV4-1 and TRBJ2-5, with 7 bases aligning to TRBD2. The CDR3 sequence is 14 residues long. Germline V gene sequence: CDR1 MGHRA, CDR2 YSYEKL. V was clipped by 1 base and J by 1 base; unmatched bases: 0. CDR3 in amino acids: CASSQGTSQETQYF. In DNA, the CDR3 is TGCGCCAGCAGCCAAGGGACTAGCCAAGAGACCCAGTACTTC.

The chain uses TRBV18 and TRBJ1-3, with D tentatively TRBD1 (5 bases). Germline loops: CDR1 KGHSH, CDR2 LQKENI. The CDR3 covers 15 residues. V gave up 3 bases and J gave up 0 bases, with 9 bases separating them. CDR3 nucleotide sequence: TGTGCCAGCTCACCCTCGACAGCCTCTGGAAACACCATATATTTT. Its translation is CASSPSTASGNTIYF.

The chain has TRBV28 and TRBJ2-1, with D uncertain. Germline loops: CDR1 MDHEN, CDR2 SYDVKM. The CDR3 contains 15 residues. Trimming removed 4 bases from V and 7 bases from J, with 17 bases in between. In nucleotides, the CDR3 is TGTGCCAGCAGTTCCCCCCCGGGCGTTACGAATGAGCAGTTCTTC. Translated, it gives CASSSPPGVTNEQFF.

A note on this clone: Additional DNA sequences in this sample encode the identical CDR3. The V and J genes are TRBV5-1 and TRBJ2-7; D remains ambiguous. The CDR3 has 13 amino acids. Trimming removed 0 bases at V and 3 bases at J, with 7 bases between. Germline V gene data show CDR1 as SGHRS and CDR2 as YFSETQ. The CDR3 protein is CASSLVSGYEQYF. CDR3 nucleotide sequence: TGCGCCAGCAGCTTGGTTTCGGGCTACGAGCAGTACTTC.

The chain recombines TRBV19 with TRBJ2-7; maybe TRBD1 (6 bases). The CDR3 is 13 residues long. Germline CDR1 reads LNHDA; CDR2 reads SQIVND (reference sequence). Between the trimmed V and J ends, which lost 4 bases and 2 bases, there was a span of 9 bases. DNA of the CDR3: TGTGCCAGTAGTAAGCCAGGGGCCTACGAGCAGTACTTC. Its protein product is CASSKPGAYEQYF.

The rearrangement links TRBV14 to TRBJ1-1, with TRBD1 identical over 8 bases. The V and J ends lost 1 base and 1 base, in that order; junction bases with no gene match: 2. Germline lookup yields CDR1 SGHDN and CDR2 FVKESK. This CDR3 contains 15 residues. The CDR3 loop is CASSQGDRWNTEAFF. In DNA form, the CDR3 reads TGTGCCAGCAGCCAAGGGGACAGGTGGAACACTGAAGCTTTCTTT.

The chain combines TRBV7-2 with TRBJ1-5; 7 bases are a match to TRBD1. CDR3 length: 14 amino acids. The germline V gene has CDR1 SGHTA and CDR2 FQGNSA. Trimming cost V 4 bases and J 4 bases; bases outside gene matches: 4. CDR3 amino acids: CASSYRGMNQPQHF. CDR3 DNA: TGTGCCAGCAGCTACAGGGGTATGAATCAGCCCCAGCATTTT.

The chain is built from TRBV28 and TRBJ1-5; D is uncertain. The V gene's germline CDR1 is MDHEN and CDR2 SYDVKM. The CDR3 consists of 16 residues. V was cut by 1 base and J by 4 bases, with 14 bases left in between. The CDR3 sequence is CASSLLTGRVNQPQHF. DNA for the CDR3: TGTGCCAGCAGTTTATTAACTGGGCGGGTAAATCAGCCCCAGCATTTT.

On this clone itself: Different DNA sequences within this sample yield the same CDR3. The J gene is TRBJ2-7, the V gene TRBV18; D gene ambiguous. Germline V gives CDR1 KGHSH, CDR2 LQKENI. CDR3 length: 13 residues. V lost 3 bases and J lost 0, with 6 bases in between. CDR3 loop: CASSPPSSYEQYF. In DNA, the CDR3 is TGTGCCAGCTCACCCCCGAGCTCCTACGAGCAGTACTTC.

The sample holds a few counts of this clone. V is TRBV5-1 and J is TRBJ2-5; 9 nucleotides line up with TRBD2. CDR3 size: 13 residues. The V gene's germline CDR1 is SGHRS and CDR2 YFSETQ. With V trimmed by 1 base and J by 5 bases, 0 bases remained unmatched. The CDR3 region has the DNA TGCGCCAGCAGCTTGAGCGGGAGGGAGACCCAGTACTTC. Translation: CASSLSGRETQYF. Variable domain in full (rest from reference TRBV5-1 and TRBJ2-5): KAGVTQTPRYLIKTRGQQVTLSCSPISGHRSVSWYQQTPGQGLQFLFEYFSETQRNKGNFPGRFSGRQFSNSRSEMNVSTLELGDSALYLCASSLSGRETQYFGPGTRLLVL.

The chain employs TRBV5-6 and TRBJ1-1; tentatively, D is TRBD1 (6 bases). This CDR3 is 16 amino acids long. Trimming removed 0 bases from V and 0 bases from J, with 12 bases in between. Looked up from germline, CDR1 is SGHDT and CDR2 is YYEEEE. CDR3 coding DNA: TGTGCCAGCAGCTTGGTCACCGGGACAATGAACACTGAAGCTTTCTTT. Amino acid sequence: CASSLVTGTMNTEAFF.

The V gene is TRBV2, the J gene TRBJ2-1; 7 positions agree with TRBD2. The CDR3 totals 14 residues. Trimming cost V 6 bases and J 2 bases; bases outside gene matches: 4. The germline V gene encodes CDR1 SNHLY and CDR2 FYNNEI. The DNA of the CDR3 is TGTGCCAGCAGAGAGGGAGGGCCCTACAATGAGCAGTTCTTC. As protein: CASREGGPYNEQFF.

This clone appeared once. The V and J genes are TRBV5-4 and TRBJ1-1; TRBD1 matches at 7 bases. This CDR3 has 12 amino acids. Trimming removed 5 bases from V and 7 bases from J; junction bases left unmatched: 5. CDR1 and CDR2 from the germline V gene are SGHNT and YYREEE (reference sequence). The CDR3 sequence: CASSEWTGEAFF. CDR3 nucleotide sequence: TGTGCCAGCAGTGAGTGGACAGGTGAAGCTTTCTTT.

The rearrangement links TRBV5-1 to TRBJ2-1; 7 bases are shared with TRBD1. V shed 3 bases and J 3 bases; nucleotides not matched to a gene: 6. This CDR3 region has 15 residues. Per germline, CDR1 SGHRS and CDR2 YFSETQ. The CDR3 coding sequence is TGCGCCAGCAGCTCTACAGGGGAAAGCTACAATGAGCAGTTCTTC. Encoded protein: CASSSTGESYNEQFF.

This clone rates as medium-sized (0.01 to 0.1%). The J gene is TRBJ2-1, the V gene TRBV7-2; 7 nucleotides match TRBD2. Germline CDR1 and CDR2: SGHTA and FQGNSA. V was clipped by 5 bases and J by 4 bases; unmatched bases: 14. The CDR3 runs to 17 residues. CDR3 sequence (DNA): TGTGCCAGCAGCCCGGGGGGAAGTAGGACTAGATACAATGAGCAGTTCTTC. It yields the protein CASSPGGSRTRYNEQFF.

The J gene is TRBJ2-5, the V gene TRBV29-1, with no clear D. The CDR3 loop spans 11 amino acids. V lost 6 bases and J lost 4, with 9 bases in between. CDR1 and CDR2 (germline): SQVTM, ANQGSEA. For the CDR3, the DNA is TGCAGCGTACAAGCCCCAGAGACCCAGTACTTC. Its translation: CSVQAPETQYF.

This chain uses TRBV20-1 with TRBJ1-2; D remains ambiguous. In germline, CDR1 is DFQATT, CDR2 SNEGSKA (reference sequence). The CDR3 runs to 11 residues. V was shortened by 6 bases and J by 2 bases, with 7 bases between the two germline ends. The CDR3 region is CSAGKNYGYTF. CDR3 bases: TGCAGTGCCGGGAAGAACTATGGCTACACCTTC.

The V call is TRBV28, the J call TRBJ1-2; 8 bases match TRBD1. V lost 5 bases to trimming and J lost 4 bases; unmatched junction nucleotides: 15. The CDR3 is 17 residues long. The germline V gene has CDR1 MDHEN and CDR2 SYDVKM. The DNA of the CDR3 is TGTGCCAGCAGTCCACAAGGACAGGGTAGGGGTGGCTATGGCTACACCTTC. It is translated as CASSPQGQGRGGYGYTF.